This entry lists 9 T cell receptor beta chains sequenced from one sample in a study of beta chain features in type 1 diabetes. Expressed TCRB transcripts were sequenced after all isolated RNA was converted to cDNA. Some clones are missing from TCRdb's copy, which holds only in-frame ones; the method was immunoSEQ multiplex PCR. The table includes over 150,000 clones, around an eighth detected once. The sample comprised central memory CD4+ T cells from blood. The receptors here all came from a woman aged 18-29 years in good health.

The CDR3: CASSLQTREAFF. CDR3 nucleotides: TGTGCCAGCAGTTTACAAACGCGTGAAGCTTTCTTT. The J gene is TRBJ1-1, the V gene TRBV28; no clear D gene. Germline assignment: CDR1 MDHEN and CDR2 SYDVKM. This CDR3 contains 12 residues. The V end was cut by 2 bases, the J end by 7 bases, with 8 bases between.

This chain links TRBV29-1 with TRBJ2-5; 11 bases are shared with TRBD1. With 5 bases clipped from V and 5 bases from J, the junction kept 7 bases outside the gene matches. This CDR3 has 14 amino acids. Per germline, CDR1 SQVTM and CDR2 ANQGSEA. CDR3 loop: CSVRDRGVRETQYF. The CDR3 DNA follows: TGCAGCGTTAGGGACAGGGGGGTACGGGAGACCCAGTACTTC. Full variable domain (remainder filled in from reference TRBV29-1 and TRBJ2-5): SAVISQKPSRDICQRGTSLTIQCQVDSQVTMMFWYRQQPGQSLTLIATANQGSEATYESGFVIDKFPISRPNLTFSTLTVSNMSPEDSSIYLCSVRDRGVRETQYFGPGTRLLVL.

The rearrangement uses TRBV27 and TRBJ2-7; the match to TRBD2 covers 16 bases. Germline loops: CDR1 MNHEY, CDR2 SMNVEV (reference sequence). The CDR3 is made up of 20 amino acids. The junction had 13 bases not matched to a gene; V was cut back by 4 bases and J by 1 base. DNA of the CDR3: TGTGCCAGCAGTTGGGGGGCACCGGGACTAGCGGGAGGGGCGTCCTACGAGCAGTACTTC. Its protein product is CASSWGAPGLAGGASYEQYF.

This clone turned up a few times. The chain couples TRBV11-2 to TRBJ2-7; 10 nucleotides align to TRBD2. CDR1 and CDR2 from the germline V gene are SGHAT and FQNNGV. V lost 5 bases, J lost 6 bases, and 7 bases stayed unmatched. The CDR3 is 14 residues long. The CDR3 DNA sequence: TGTGCCAGCAGCCCCCAGCGGGAGGGCTTCGAGCAGTACTTC. Encoded protein: CASSPQREGFEQYF.

This clone was observed a handful of times. The rearrangement joins TRBV21-1 to TRBJ2-7; TRBD2 is the table's D call and was not checked against the DNA. TRBV21-1 is an annotated pseudogene. The CDR3 has 13 amino acids. The CDR3 here is CASSQGLVREQYF. The DNA for the CDR3 is TGTGCCAGCAGCCAGGGACTAGTTCGCGAGCAGTACTTC.

This clone was picked up a small number of times. DNA of the CDR3: TGTGCCAGCAGCCAGGACAGCGGCTCTGGAAACACCATATATTTT. Translation: CASSQDSGSGNTIYF. The chain employs TRBV4-2 and TRBJ1-3; tentatively, D is TRBD1 (6 bases). The V and J ends lost 3 bases and 0 bases respectively, with 9 bases between them. Germline CDR1 and CDR2: LGHNA and YNFKEQ. CDR3 length equals 15 residues.

The V gene is TRBV9, the J gene TRBJ2-3, with 7 nucleotides matching TRBD1. V gave up 0 bases and J gave up 5 bases; unmatched junction bases: 6. The germline CDR1 and CDR2 sequences are SGDLS and YYNGEE. The CDR3 sequence is 15 residues long. CDR3 region: CASSVGQGREDTQYF. The CDR3 nucleotides are TGTGCCAGCAGCGTAGGACAGGGACGGGAAGATACGCAGTATTTT. Supplemented by reference TRBV9 and TRBJ2-3, the full variable domain reads DSGVTQTPKHLITATGQRVTLRCSPRSGDLSVYWYQQSLDQGLQFLIQYYNGEERAKGNILERFSAQQFPDLHSELNLSSLELGDSALYFCASSVGQGREDTQYFGPGTRLTVL.

This clone was recorded a few times. The chain couples TRBV4-1 to TRBJ1-2; 8 bases align to TRBD1. V shed 3 bases, J shed 7 bases, and the junction held 13 bases outside the gene matches. The V gene's germline CDR1 is MGHRA and CDR2 YSYEKL. The CDR3 loop spans 16 amino acids. The CDR3 sequence is CASSHDRQGTLAGYTF. The CDR3 DNA sequence: TGCGCCAGCAGCCATGACCGACAGGGGACCTTAGCTGGCTACACCTTC.

The chain recombines TRBV29-1 with TRBJ2-7; TRBD2 agrees at 8 bases. Germline V gene data show CDR1 as SQVTM and CDR2 as ANQGSEA. V dropped 4 bases and J dropped 6; count of bases not matched to a gene: 8. The CDR3 is 13 residues long. The CDR3 coding sequence is TGCAGCGTTGGGTGGCGGGGGGCTTCCGAGCAGTACTTC. Amino acid sequence: CSVGWRGASEQYF.